This T cell receptor (beta chain) was recovered during a study of blood T cell repertoires in COVID-19. Produced via immunoSEQ multiplex PCR; TCRdb's table is partial and in-frame only. Counted here are a few hundred thousand clones, about nine tenths occurring once; the ten biggest clones make up about 2%. This clone was counted between two and nine times. In germline, CDR1 is SGHVS, CDR2 FQNEAQ. The V end lost 4 bases, the J end lost 2 bases, and 21 bases lay between the germline ends. The CDR3 length is 17 residues. The TCR comes from a man between 18 and 29 years old with active or convalescent COVID-19. The V and J genes are TRBV7-8 and TRBJ2-7; weak D call: TRBD1 (6 bases). Sequenced material: peripheral blood. Here the CDR3 DNA reads TGTGCCAGCAGCTCAGGGGACCGGGGCTCCCCGACCTACGAGCAGTACTTC. Protein: CASSSGDRGSPTYEQYF.